One and the same sample provided the 23 T cell receptor beta chains below, sequenced in a study of cytomegalovirus exposure and HLA in healthy donors. The data were produced by immunoSEQ multiplex PCR, yet TCRdb's version contains in-frame clones alone and is incomplete. Of roughly 230,000 clones in the sample, about nine tenths were seen once. Input material: PBMCs. The receptor source for this set is a woman between 25 and 40 years old in good health and CMV-seronegative.

The chain recombines TRBV18 with TRBJ2-7, with D perhaps TRBD1 (6 bases). Trimming took 5 bases from V and 11 from J, leaving 13 bases between them. CDR3 length equals 11 residues. The germline gives CDR1 KGHSH, CDR2 LQKENI. CDR3 sequence: CASSENRVEYF. The CDR3 DNA is TGTGCCAGCTCAGAGAACAGGGTAGAGTACTTC.

As for this clone: A read error may produce the germline difference seen at one junction end. The chain joins TRBV4-2 to TRBJ2-7; TRBD2 agrees at 7 bases. This CDR3 comprises 15 residues. The germline CDR1 and CDR2 sequences are LGHNA and YNFKEQ. CDR3 sequence (DNA): TGTGCCAGCAGCCAAGAGCTAGCGGAATCCTCCGAGCAGTACTTC. Its protein product is CASSQELAESSEQYF.

The rearrangement links TRBV14 to TRBJ2-2; 7 bases map to TRBD1. Losses at the gene ends were 5 bases for V and 1 base for J; bases not matched to a gene: 4. Per the germline V gene, CDR1 is SGHDN and CDR2 is FVKESK. The CDR3 length is 15 residues. DNA of the CDR3: TGTGCCAGCAGCTCCTGGGACAGGAACACCGGGGAGCTGTTTTTT. It translates to CASSSWDRNTGELFF.

The chain couples TRBV7-2 to TRBJ2-7; 10 nucleotides align to TRBD2. The CDR3 consists of 15 residues. V lost 2 bases to trimming and J lost 7 bases; unmatched junction nucleotides: 8. Germline V gives CDR1 SGHTA, CDR2 FQGNSA. The DNA of the CDR3 is TGTGCCAGCAGCTTATGGCTAGCGGGAGAGGGAGAGCAGTACTTC. The encoded protein is CASSLWLAGEGEQYF.

This chain joins TRBV15 and TRBJ2-3, with 7 bases aligning to TRBD1. Unmatched junction bases numbered 13, after V lost 2 bases and J lost 2 bases. The CDR3 has 18 residues. The V gene's germline CDR1 is LNHNV and CDR2 YYDKDF (reference sequence). The CDR3 sequence is CATSRTPKGAETTDTQYF. The CDR3 nucleotides read TGTGCCACCAGCAGAACACCCAAGGGGGCAGAGACCACAGATACGCAGTATTTT. The entire variable domain, with the rest obtained from reference TRBV15 and TRBJ2-3, is as follows: DAMVIQNPRYQVTQFGKPVTLSCSQTLNHNVMYWYQQKSSQAPKLLFHYYDKDFNNEADTPDNFQSRRPNTSFCFLDIRSPGLGDTAMYLCATSRTPKGAETTDTQYFGPGTRLTVL.

This chain uses TRBV2 with TRBJ2-3, with a weak D call TRBD2 (5 bases). The length of the CDR3 is 15 residues. Germline CDR1 and CDR2: SNHLY and FYNNEI. Trimming removed 3 bases at V and 2 bases at J, with 12 bases between. The CDR3 region has the DNA TGTGCCAGCAGTGACGAGGGCTCCCCCACAGATACGCAGTATTTT. Translation gives CASSDEGSPTDTQYF.

The chain recombines TRBV5-4 with TRBJ2-3; D not certain. Germline lookup yields CDR1 SGHNT and CDR2 YYREEE (reference sequence). V was clipped by 2 bases and J by 5 bases, with 12 bases between them. The CDR3 has 14 amino acids. CDR3 DNA: TGTGCCAGCAGCTTAAATACTCGCGGAGATACGCAGTATTTT. It is translated as CASSLNTRGDTQYF. Based on the CDR3 plus reference TRBV5-4 and TRBJ2-3, the full variable domain is ETGVTQSPTHLIKTRGQQVTLRCSSQSGHNTVSWYQQALGQGPQFIFQYYREEENGRGNFPPRFSGLQFPNYSSELNVNALELDDSALYLCASSLNTRGDTQYFGPGTRLTVL.

As for this clone: An end of the junction does not agree with germline; a read error may underlie this. This sequence joins TRBV2 and TRBJ2-7; D unclear. Germline V gene data show CDR1 as SNHLY and CDR2 as FYNNEI. The CDR3 contains 9 residues. The CDR3 region has the DNA TGTGCCAGCAGTGAAGCACTCCGTTTC. It codes for CASSEALRF.

V is TRBV9 and J is TRBJ2-2; 9 bases are shared with TRBD1. The CDR3 is 17 amino acids. With V trimmed by 0 bases and J by 2 bases, 5 bases remained unmatched. Per the germline V gene, CDR1 is SGDLS and CDR2 is YYNGEE. The CDR3 DNA reads TGTGCCAGCAGCGTAGTTAGGGACAGGGTAAACACCGGGGAGCTGTTTTTT. Translating gives CASSVVRDRVNTGELFF.

This clone was observed a handful of times. The rearrangement links TRBV5-1 to TRBJ1-1; D is perhaps TRBD1 (5 bases). CDR1 SGHRS and CDR2 YFSETQ come from the germline V gene. V shed 9 bases and J shed 5 bases, with 17 bases lying between them. The CDR3 spans 13 residues. CDR3 DNA: TGCGCCAACCTACCCGGGGGGTGGACTGAAGCTTTCTTT. Its translation is CANLPGGWTEAFF.

The gene calls are TRBV6-1 and TRBJ2-7, with D possibly called TRBD1 or TRBD2 (5 bases each). This CDR3 is built from 15 residues. CDR1 and CDR2 from the germline V gene are MNHNS and SASEGT. Trimming left V 7 bases short and J 2 bases short, with 18 bases between. CDR3 sequence (DNA): TGTGCCAGCATAGTCAGGGCGCCTAGCCCCTACGAGCAGTACTTC. This translates into CASIVRAPSPYEQYF.

The chain links TRBV9 to TRBJ2-7, with a weak D call TRBD2 (5 bases). CDR1 and CDR2 from the germline V gene are SGDLS and YYNGEE. The V end was cut by 0 bases, the J end by 5 bases, with 15 bases between. This CDR3 has 15 amino acids. CDR3 sequence: CASSVGGREFHEQYF. The CDR3 DNA reads as TGTGCCAGCAGCGTAGGAGGGAGAGAATTCCACGAGCAGTACTTC. The entire variable domain, with the rest obtained from reference TRBV9 and TRBJ2-7, is as follows: DSGVTQTPKHLITATGQRVTLRCSPRSGDLSVYWYQQSLDQGLQFLIQYYNGEERAKGNILERFSAQQFPDLHSELNLSSLELGDSALYFCASSVGGREFHEQYFGPGTRLTVT.

The rearrangement uses TRBV6-6 and TRBJ2-1, with no clear D. Germline CDR1 is MNHNY and CDR2 is SVGAGI (reference sequence). CDR3 length equals 16 residues. Trimming pared 0 bases from V and 0 bases from J, leaving 9 bases between. The chain's CDR3 is CASSYSFRGSYNEQFF. CDR3 DNA: TGTGCCAGCAGTTACTCGTTTCGCGGCTCCTACAATGAGCAGTTCTTC.

The rearrangement joins TRBV6-5 to TRBJ2-3; 8 bases agree with TRBD2. The V segment lost 0 bases and the J segment 10 bases; nucleotides outside the gene matches: 12. From germline, CDR1 is MNHEY and CDR2 SVGAGI. This CDR3 is 16 amino acids long. CDR3: CASSYSRMASGYAQYF. The CDR3 DNA reads TGTGCCAGCAGTTACTCGAGAATGGCTAGCGGGTATGCGCAGTATTTT.

This clone was recorded only once. The V gene is TRBV25-1, the J gene TRBJ2-7, with D perhaps TRBD2 (6 bases). Trimming stripped 3 bases from V and 4 bases from J, with 13 bases between. CDR3 length: 14 amino acids. The germline gives CDR1 MGHDK, CDR2 SYGVNS. CDR3 coding DNA: TGTGCCAGCAGTGACTCGGACGGGAGATACGAGCAGTACTTC. Its protein product is CASSDSDGRYEQYF.

The rearrangement uses TRBV5-4 and TRBJ2-5, with unresolved D. V gave up 0 bases and J gave up 5 bases, with 2 bases separating them. CDR3 length: 11 residues. Germline CDR1 and CDR2: SGHNT and YYREEE (reference sequence). CDR3 region: CASSLAETQYF. The DNA for the CDR3 is TGTGCCAGCAGCTTGGCCGAGACCCAGTACTTC.

The chain combines TRBV6-4 with TRBJ2-7; no definite D call. V was pared by 2 bases and J by 3 bases, with 8 bases between. The CDR3 runs to 13 residues. Germline V CDR1 and CDR2: MRHNA, SNTAGT. CDR3 nucleotide sequence: TGTGCCAGCAGTGACCGCCAGGACTACGAGCAGTACTTC. As protein: CASSDRQDYEQYF.

The chain joins TRBV4-1 to TRBJ2-1; 7 positions agree with TRBD2. Germline values: CDR1 MGHRA, CDR2 YSYEKL. CDR3 size: 16 residues. With V trimmed by 4 bases and J by 1 base, 7 bases remained unmatched. CDR3 coding DNA: TGCGCCAGCAGCCTTGGCGGGAGTACGTCCTACAATGAGCAGTTCTTC. This translates into CASSLGGSTSYNEQFF.

On this clone: The conserved phenylalanine or tryptophan is not found at the CDR3 terminus, so this likely reflects a read error. CDR3 protein: CASSQGRSYEQYL. The CDR3 DNA reads TGCGCCAGCAGCCAAGGACGGTCCTACGAGCAGTACCTC. The chain recombines TRBV4-1 with TRBJ2-7; D unclear. Trimming pared 1 base from V and 1 base from J, leaving 5 bases between. From germline, CDR1 is MGHRA and CDR2 YSYEKL. The CDR3 length is 13 residues.

The rearrangement links TRBV7-2 to TRBJ1-5; unclear D gene. V was clipped by 1 base and J by 5 bases, with 6 bases between them. In germline, CDR1 is SGHTA, CDR2 FQGNSA. The CDR3 has 13 amino acids. The CDR3 loop reads CASSLDQYQPQHF. CDR3 in DNA: TGTGCCAGCAGCTTAGATCAGTATCAGCCCCAGCATTTT.

The chain carries TRBV5-1 and TRBJ2-3; D may match TRBD1 or TRBD2 (5 bases each). V dropped 4 bases and J dropped 1 base, with 13 bases sitting between them. The CDR3 is made up of 15 amino acids. Germline V gene sequence: CDR1 SGHRS, CDR2 YFSETQ. The CDR3 DNA follows: TGCGCCAGCAGCGGGGCGGGCTCGGGCACAGATACGCAGTATTTT. Protein: CASSGAGSGTDTQYF.

The V gene is TRBV27, the J gene TRBJ2-7; D not resolved. The CDR3 sequence is 14 residues long. The V end lost 2 bases, the J end lost 3 bases, and 11 bases lay between the germline ends. CDR1 and CDR2 from the germline V gene are MNHEY and SMNVEV (reference sequence). The CDR3 DNA sequence: TGTGCCAGCAGTTTAATAGGCAGGAACTACGAGCAGTACTTC. Translating gives CASSLIGRNYEQYF.

The chain uses TRBV4-3 and TRBJ2-3, with D perhaps given as TRBD1 or TRBD2 (5 bases each). Trimming took 1 base from V and 4 from J, leaving 15 bases between them. This CDR3 has 16 residues. The germline CDR1 and CDR2 sequences are LGHNA and YSLEER. Here the CDR3 reads CASSQVGAGSPDTQYF. The DNA of the CDR3 is TGCGCCAGCAGCCAAGTCGGGGCAGGGTCCCCAGATACGCAGTATTTT.